The 22 T cell receptor beta chains below come from one sample, sequenced in a study of beta chain features in type 1 diabetes. Since all of the isolated RNA was reverse transcribed, expressed TCRB transcripts were what got sequenced. Method: immunoSEQ multiplex PCR; TCRdb's copy keeps in-frame clones and lacks some. The data show some 60,000 clones, with around three fifths seen just once and 2% to 2.5% held by the top ten. The sample was Tregs from blood. The receptors derive from a woman aged 18-29 years in good health.

Details on this clone: Additional DNA sequences in this sample encode the identical CDR3. The rearrangement joins TRBV5-1 to TRBJ2-3, with D unclear. The V gene's germline CDR1 is SGHRS and CDR2 YFSETQ. This CDR3 is 14 amino acids long. V lost 0 bases and J 4 bases, leaving 9 bases between the germline ends. CDR3 protein: CASSLGLVPDTQYF. In nucleotides, the CDR3 is TGCGCCAGCAGCTTGGGGCTAGTGCCAGATACGCAGTATTTT.

This clone was counted only a few times. V gene TRBV5-1 combines with J gene TRBJ2-3; 9 bases are a match to TRBD2. This CDR3 is 16 amino acids long. The ends lost 0 bases at V and 2 bases at J; junction bases unmatched: 4. Germline lookup yields CDR1 SGHRS and CDR2 YFSETQ. CDR3 residues: CASSLGASGDTDTQYF. The CDR3 DNA reads TGCGCCAGCAGCTTGGGGGCTAGCGGGGACACAGATACGCAGTATTTT.

This clone occurred a few times. V and J are TRBV7-2 and TRBJ2-7; D is unclear. CDR1 is SGHTA, CDR2 FQGNSA, per germline. The CDR3 has 11 residues. The germline V and J ends were trimmed by 5 bases and 1 base, with 3 bases remaining between them. Written as DNA, the CDR3 is TGTGCCAGCAGCCCTTCCTACGAGCAGTACTTC. It is translated as CASSPSYEQYF.

The J gene is TRBJ1-1, the V gene TRBV6-1, with TRBD1 matching over 8 bases. The V and J ends lost 8 bases and 5 bases, in that order; junction bases with no gene match: 7. The CDR3 runs 13 residues. In germline, CDR1 is MNHNS, CDR2 SASEGT. CDR3 loop: CASGLDRDTEAFF. For the CDR3, the DNA is TGTGCCAGCGGCCTGGACAGGGATACTGAAGCTTTCTTT.

The rearrangement uses TRBV29-1 and TRBJ2-1; 9 bases agree with TRBD1. The germline gives CDR1 SQVTM, CDR2 ANQGSEA. The CDR3 is 14 residues long. J was trimmed by 7 bases and V by 6 bases; bases with no gene match: 10. The CDR3 bases are TGCAGCGTCACTCCGGGACAGGGAAGGAATGAGCAGTTCTTC. Translation gives CSVTPGQGRNEQFF.

This clone was seen more than once but under ten times. The chain links TRBV6-1 to TRBJ2-5; a weak D match, TRBD2 (5 bases). Trimming took off 6 bases at V and 4 bases at J, with 12 bases between the two ends. From germline, CDR1 is MNHNS and CDR2 SASEGT. The CDR3 totals 13 residues. The DNA of the CDR3 is TGTGCCAGCAGATTCACCGGAGGAGAGACCCAGTACTTC. As protein: CASRFTGGETQYF.

The V call is TRBV5-1, the J call TRBJ1-5, with D possibly matching TRBD1 (5 bases). The CDR3 totals 15 residues. Germline CDR1 is SGHRS and CDR2 is YFSETQ. V lost 0 bases and J 5 bases, leaving 12 bases between the germline ends. The CDR3: CASSLEGARYQPQHF. DNA of the CDR3: TGCGCCAGCAGCTTGGAAGGGGCGCGATATCAGCCCCAGCATTTT.

The chain employs TRBV29-1 and TRBJ2-5, with a possible D match to TRBD1 (6 bases). The CDR3 covers 13 residues. V lost 7 bases and J lost 1, with 13 bases in between. Germline V gene lookup returns CDR1 SQVTM and CDR2 ANQGSEA. This CDR3 reads CSEQQGLQETQYF. In DNA form, the CDR3 reads TGCAGCGAACAACAGGGTCTCCAAGAGACCCAGTACTTC.

This chain connects TRBV29-1 to TRBJ1-1; D ambiguous. Germline CDR1 reads SQVTM; CDR2 reads ANQGSEA. V gave up 4 bases and J gave up 4 bases, with 7 bases separating them. This CDR3 is 11 amino acids long. DNA for the CDR3: TGCAGCGTTGGAGTGTTCACTGAAGCTTTCTTT. This gives the protein CSVGVFTEAFF.

The chain has TRBV2 and TRBJ2-5, with TRBD2 as a possible D gene (6 bases). Trimming took 6 bases from V and 5 from J, leaving 16 bases between them. The CDR3 loop spans 14 amino acids. CDR1 SNHLY and CDR2 FYNNEI come from the germline V gene. For the CDR3, the DNA is TGTGCCAGCAGAGAGGGCTTAGCGGAGGAGACCCAGTACTTC. Its protein product is CASREGLAEETQYF.

This rearrangement joins TRBV4-1 to TRBJ2-1, with D possibly TRBD2 on 6 matching bases. The CDR3 runs 15 residues. The germline V gene encodes CDR1 MGHRA and CDR2 YSYEKL. V lost 0 bases, J lost 12 bases, and 18 bases lay in between. The CDR3 coding sequence is TGCGCCAGCAGCCAAGATGAAGCGGGTAATATTGCGCAGTTCTTC. As protein: CASSQDEAGNIAQFF.

The chain carries TRBV13 and TRBJ2-7; D ambiguous. The CDR3 consists of 13 residues. V shed 5 bases and J shed 1 base, with 9 bases lying between them. Germline V lookup: CDR1 PRHDT, CDR2 FYEKMQ (reference sequence). The CDR3 sequence is CASSLGFSYEQYF. The CDR3 coding sequence is TGTGCCAGCAGCCTCGGGTTTTCCTACGAGCAGTACTTC.

This clone was observed a few times. The chain uses TRBV5-1 and TRBJ2-3; TRBD1 matches at 7 bases. There are 14 residues in the CDR3. With 4 bases clipped from V and 2 bases from J, the junction kept 4 bases outside the gene matches. Looked up from germline, CDR1 is SGHRS and CDR2 is YFSETQ. CDR3 protein: CASSRGQITDTQYF. CDR3 nucleotides: TGCGCCAGCAGCCGGGGACAGATCACAGATACGCAGTATTTT.

The CDR3 coding sequence is TGTGCCAGCGGCTTTGCAACCTACAATGAGCAGTTCTTC. It translates to CASGFATYNEQFF. The rearrangement joins TRBV2 to TRBJ2-1; D gene uncertain. CDR3 size: 13 residues. V was cut by 8 bases and J by 2 bases, with 10 bases left in between. CDR1 is SNHLY and CDR2 is FYNNEI in the germline V gene.

This sequence joins TRBV13 and TRBJ2-3; 8 bases are a match to TRBD2. This CDR3 is 16 amino acids long. J was trimmed by 2 bases and V by 6 bases; bases with no gene match: 10. CDR1 and CDR2 (germline): PRHDT, FYEKMQ (reference sequence). CDR3 amino acids: CASRLSGTGYTDTQYF. In nucleotides, the CDR3 is TGTGCCAGCAGACTTAGCGGGACGGGCTACACAGATACGCAGTATTTT.

Only a few counts were recorded for this clone. This chain links TRBV7-3 with TRBJ2-3; 10 positions agree with TRBD2. The ends lost 5 bases at V and 9 bases at J; junction bases unmatched: 5. Germline CDR1 reads SGHTA; CDR2 reads FQGTGA. The CDR3 spans 13 residues. In DNA form, the CDR3 reads TGTGCCAGCAGCCTTAGCGGGGGGTCGACGCAGTATTTT. The encoded protein is CASSLSGGSTQYF.

The rearrangement joins TRBV6-5 to TRBJ2-5; 11 bases are a match to TRBD2. The J call may be incorrect, as the DNA end agrees better with TRBJ2-7. Germline CDR1 is MNHEY and CDR2 is SVGAGI. The CDR3 sequence is 14 residues long. CDR3 amino acids: CASRRLAGLYEQYF. CDR3 DNA sequence: TGTGCCAGCAGACGACTAGCGGGGCTCTACGAGCAGTACTTC.

The rearrangement joins TRBV5-1 to TRBJ2-3; D is undetermined. The V end was cut by 1 base, the J end by 6 bases, with 9 bases between. CDR3 size: 13 residues. Germline CDR1 and CDR2: SGHRS and YFSETQ. DNA for the CDR3: TGCGCCAGCAGCTTGCCTCAGGTGGATACGCAGTATTTT. Its protein product is CASSLPQVDTQYF.

The J gene is TRBJ2-3, the V gene TRBV19, with D possibly matching TRBD1 (5 bases). The CDR3 consists of 12 residues. V was shortened by 7 bases and J by 2 bases, with 7 bases between the two germline ends. Germline values: CDR1 LNHDA, CDR2 SQIVND (reference sequence). CDR3 region: CASTGNTDTQYF. The CDR3 coding sequence is TGTGCCAGTACAGGGAACACAGATACGCAGTATTTT.

J is TRBJ2-1 and V is TRBV7-2; tentative D call: TRBD2 (5 bases). Germline values: CDR1 SGHTA, CDR2 FQGNSA. This CDR3 contains 12 residues. V lost 1 base and J lost 9, with 7 bases in between. This CDR3 is CASSLERFEQFF. The DNA for the CDR3 is TGTGCCAGCAGCTTAGAGCGGTTTGAGCAGTTCTTC.

This chain joins TRBV19 and TRBJ2-4, with no clear D. CDR3 size: 15 residues. Trimming shortened V by 4 bases and J by 3 bases, and 13 bases separated the two germline ends. Germline CDR1 is LNHDA and CDR2 is SQIVND (reference sequence). CDR3 coding DNA: TGTGCCAGTAGTAACCTCAGTGCAGGCAAAAACATTCAGTACTTC. Amino acids: CASSNLSAGKNIQYF.

The chain uses TRBV5-4 and TRBJ2-5; D is unresolved. CDR1 is SGHNT and CDR2 is YYREEE in the germline V gene (reference sequence). This CDR3 spans 13 amino acids. V was shortened by 0 bases and J by 3 bases, with 6 bases between the two germline ends. CDR3: CASSLVSEETQYF. The CDR3 DNA is TGTGCCAGCAGCTTGGTGTCAGAAGAGACCCAGTACTTC.